In this sample, the clone carrying this T cell receptor beta chain turned up a few times. Its antigen is still unknown. The data are from a study of response to subunit inactivated influenza vaccine. One entry per CDR3 protein, called by TCRdb with MiXCR from the RT-PCR reads. Seen here are roughly 190,000 distinct CDR3 sequences, around an eighth observed once, and the top ten hold approximately 24%. Study observations and caveats: The authors proposed limited new T cell recruitment per seasonal influenza vaccination.

The length of the CDR3 is 14 residues. The V end lost 5 bases, the J end lost 3 bases, and 14 bases lay between the germline ends. Germline-derived CDR1 and CDR2 are MNHEY and SMNVEV (reference sequence). Sequencing used CD8+ T cells sorted from PBMCs, obtained about 5 days after vaccination. The sequence was collected from a man over 45 who received an inactivated influenza vaccine. This sequence joins TRBV27 and TRBJ2-7; weak D call: TRBD2 (6 bases). CDR3 sequence (DNA): TGTGCCAGCAGTCCCCGCTCCGGGGGCTACGAGCAGTACTTC. Amino acid sequence: CASSPRSGGYEQYF.